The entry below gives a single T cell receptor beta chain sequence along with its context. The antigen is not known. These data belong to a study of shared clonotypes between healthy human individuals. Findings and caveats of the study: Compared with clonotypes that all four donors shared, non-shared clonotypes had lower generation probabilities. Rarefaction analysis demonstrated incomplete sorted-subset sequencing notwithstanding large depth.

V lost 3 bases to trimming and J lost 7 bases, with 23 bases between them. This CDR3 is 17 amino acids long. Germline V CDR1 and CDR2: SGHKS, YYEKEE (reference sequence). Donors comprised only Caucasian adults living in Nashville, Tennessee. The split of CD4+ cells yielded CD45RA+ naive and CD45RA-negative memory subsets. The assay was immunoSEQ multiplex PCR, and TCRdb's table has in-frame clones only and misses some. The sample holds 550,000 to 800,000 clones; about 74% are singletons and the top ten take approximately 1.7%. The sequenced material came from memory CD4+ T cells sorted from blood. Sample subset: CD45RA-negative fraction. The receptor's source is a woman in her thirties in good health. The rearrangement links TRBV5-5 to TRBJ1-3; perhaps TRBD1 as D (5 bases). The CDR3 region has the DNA TGTGCCAGCAGCTGGATGGAGACCCTCACCGGGGCCAACACCATATATTTT. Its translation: CASSWMETLTGANTIYF.